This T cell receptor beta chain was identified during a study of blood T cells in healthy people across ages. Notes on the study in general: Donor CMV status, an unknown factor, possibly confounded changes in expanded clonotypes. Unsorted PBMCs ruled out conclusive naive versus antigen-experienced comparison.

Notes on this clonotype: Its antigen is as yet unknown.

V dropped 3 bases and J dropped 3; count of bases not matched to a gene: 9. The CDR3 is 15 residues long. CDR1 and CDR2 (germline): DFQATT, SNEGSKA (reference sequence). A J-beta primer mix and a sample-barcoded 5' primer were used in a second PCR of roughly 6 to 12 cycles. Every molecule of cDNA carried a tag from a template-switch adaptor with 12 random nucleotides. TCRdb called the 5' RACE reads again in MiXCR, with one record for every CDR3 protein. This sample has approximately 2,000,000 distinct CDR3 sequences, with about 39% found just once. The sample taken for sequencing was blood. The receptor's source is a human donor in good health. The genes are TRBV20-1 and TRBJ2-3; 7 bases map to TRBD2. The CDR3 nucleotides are TGCAGTGCTAGTGGGGGGGACTTGGGAACAGATACGCAGTATTTT. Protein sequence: CSASGGDLGTDTQYF.